These 16 T cell receptor beta chains came from one sample sequenced in a study of cytomegalovirus exposure and HLA in healthy donors. Amplification used 60 Vbeta primers and 13 Jbeta primers. Using immunoSEQ multiplex PCR, the repertoire was profiled, and TCRdb retains in-frame clones only, with some absent. This table has 120,000 to 150,000 clones, roughly 88% appearing once. The sequenced sample was PBMCs. The source is a woman in her thirties or forties in good health and CMV-seronegative.

The V gene is TRBV2, the J gene TRBJ2-7; no clear D. The length of the CDR3 is 14 residues. The V gene's germline CDR1 is SNHLY and CDR2 FYNNEI. The V and J ends lost 4 bases and 3 bases respectively, with 13 bases between them. CDR3 sequence: CASSAPPSSYEQYF. For the CDR3, the DNA is TGTGCCAGCAGTGCCCCACCCTCTAGCTACGAGCAGTACTTC.

CDR3 in amino acids: CAWTGTTRYEQYF. The CDR3 DNA sequence: TGTGCCTGGACCGGGACTACACGCTACGAGCAGTACTTC. This chain uses TRBV30 with TRBJ2-7, with TRBD2 matching 7 bases. Germline-derived CDR1 and CDR2 are GTSNPN and SVGIG (reference sequence). CDR3 size: 13 residues. After removal of 4 bases from V and 3 bases from J, the junction contained 6 bases not matched to a gene.

The chain joins TRBV4-3 to TRBJ2-5; a possible D gene is TRBD1 (6 bases). Between the trimmed V and J ends, which lost 3 bases and 5 bases, there was a span of 22 bases. CDR1 is LGHNA, CDR2 YSLEER, per germline. The CDR3 consists of 17 residues. The CDR3 protein is CASSQGATGNSGETQYF. CDR3 coding DNA: TGCGCCAGCAGCCAGGGGGCTACAGGGAACTCGGGCGAGACCCAGTACTTC.

The chain is built from TRBV19 and TRBJ2-3; the D gene is possibly TRBD2 (6 bases). The CDR3 extends over 15 amino acids. Germline V CDR1 and CDR2: LNHDA, SQIVND (reference sequence). Trimming shortened V by 7 bases and J by 4 bases, and 18 bases separated the two germline ends. This CDR3 is CASKLSLIAADTQYF. The CDR3 nucleotides are TGTGCCAGTAAACTATCGTTAATAGCGGCAGATACGCAGTATTTT.

The chain employs TRBV5-4 and TRBJ2-5; TRBD1 is a possible D gene (5 bases). V gave up 4 bases and J gave up 3 bases, with 13 bases separating them. The CDR3 extends over 14 amino acids. Germline CDR1 is SGHNT and CDR2 is YYREEE (reference sequence). The CDR3 is CASSTQGSEETQYF. DNA for the CDR3: TGTGCCAGCAGCACTCAGGGTTCCGAAGAGACCCAGTACTTC.

The CDR3 nucleotides are TGTGCCAGCAGCCTCGGCGGCAGAGTAGGTTCCGGGGAGCTGTTTTTT. Amino acid sequence: CASSLGGRVGSGELFF. This chain connects TRBV5-4 to TRBJ2-2; D uncertain. CDR1 and CDR2 from the germline V gene are SGHNT and YYREEE (reference sequence). V lost 4 bases and J 6 bases, leaving 19 bases between the germline ends. This CDR3 comprises 16 residues.

Regarding this clone: One junction end does not reproduce the germline sequence, and a read error may be involved. The J gene is TRBJ2-7, the V gene TRBV7-9; 11 bases align to TRBD2. Germline assignment: CDR1 SEHNR and CDR2 FQNEAQ (reference sequence). This CDR3 has 15 residues. The CDR3 is CSSSPVAGGSYEQYF. The CDR3 DNA is TGTTCCAGCAGCCCGGTAGCGGGAGGGTCCTACGAGCAGTACTTC.

The rearrangement uses TRBV7-8 and TRBJ1-3; 8 bases agree with TRBD1. After removal of 6 bases from V and 3 bases from J, the junction contained 7 bases not matched to a gene. The CDR3 length is 15 residues. Germline CDR1 SGHVS, CDR2 FQNEAQ. Here the CDR3 DNA reads TGTGCCAGCAGTTTGACAGGGGTACTTGGAAACACCATATATTTT. Amino acid sequence: CASSLTGVLGNTIYF. The full variable domain, in which reference TRBV7-8 and TRBJ1-3 provide the parts outside the CDR3, is GAGVSQSPRYKVAKRGQDVALRCDPISGHVSLFWYQQALGQGPEFLTYFQNEAQLDKSGLPSDRFFAERPEGSVSTLKIQRTQQEDSAVYLCASSLTGVLGNTIYFGEGSWLTVV.

A few counts support this clone. DNA of the CDR3: TGTGCCAGCAGTTACGGCCCAGGGGGACACTCCTACGAGCAGTACTTC. Encoded protein: CASSYGPGGHSYEQYF. The chain uses TRBV6-5 and TRBJ2-7; 7 bases are shared with TRBD1. Trimming removed 2 bases from V and 0 bases from J; junction bases left unmatched: 7. Looked up from germline, CDR1 is MNHEY and CDR2 is SVGAGI. The CDR3 totals 16 residues.

The chain employs TRBV4-3 and TRBJ1-2; TRBD1 aligns across 8 bases. The CDR3 consists of 14 residues. The trim removed 0 bases at V and 7 bases at J, leaving 4 bases unmatched. The V gene's germline CDR1 is LGHNA and CDR2 YSLEER. Here the CDR3 DNA reads TGCGCCAGCAGCCAAGATATCCAGGGGGCTGGCTACACCTTC. This encodes CASSQDIQGAGYTF.

A remark on this clone: At the DNA level, this CDR3 is encoded by other sequences in the same sample as well. The V and J genes are TRBV5-1 and TRBJ2-7; a weak D match, TRBD2 (5 bases). Germline V gives CDR1 SGHRS, CDR2 YFSETQ. V was trimmed by 0 bases and J by 0 bases, leaving 7 bases between them. The CDR3 has 14 amino acids. The CDR3 is CASSLGTSSYEQYF. CDR3 in DNA: TGCGCCAGCAGCTTGGGAACTAGCTCCTACGAGCAGTACTTC.

The J gene is TRBJ1-1, the V gene TRBV4-2, with D perhaps TRBD1 (5 bases). The CDR3 sequence is 17 residues long. Trimming left V 4 bases short and J 0 bases short, with 18 bases between. Germline V gives CDR1 LGHNA, CDR2 YNFKEQ. The CDR3 reads CASSPKGTPGVNTEAFF. The CDR3 region has the DNA TGTGCCAGCAGCCCGAAGGGGACCCCGGGGGTGAACACTGAAGCTTTCTTT.

The V gene is TRBV2, the J gene TRBJ2-7, with a possible D match to TRBD1 (6 bases). Trimming removed 7 bases at V and 0 bases at J, with 10 bases between. Germline lookup yields CDR1 SNHLY and CDR2 FYNNEI. This CDR3 is 13 amino acids long. CDR3 region: CASTPDSSYEQYF. In nucleotides, the CDR3 is TGTGCCAGCACCCCGGACAGCTCCTACGAGCAGTACTTC.

The chain employs TRBV6-5 and TRBJ1-5; D uncertain. Trimming took 8 bases from V and 3 from J, leaving 11 bases between them. Looked up from germline, CDR1 is MNHEY and CDR2 is SVGAGI. The CDR3 consists of 13 residues. As DNA, the CDR3 is TGTGCCAGCGTCGAGGAGTTCAATCAGCCCCAGCATTTT. Encoded protein: CASVEEFNQPQHF.

CDR3 coding DNA: TGTGCCAGCAGCTTAGGTCTAGCGGGGAACACAGATACGCAGTATTTT. Translation gives CASSLGLAGNTDTQYF. This chain joins TRBV7-8 and TRBJ2-3; 9 nucleotides agree with TRBD2. This CDR3 contains 16 residues. The V gene end was trimmed by 1 base and the J gene end by 2 bases; junction bases not matched to a gene: 4. Germline V gene lookup returns CDR1 SGHVS and CDR2 FQNEAQ.

This chain uses TRBV6-5 with TRBJ2-7; TRBD2 might be the D (5 bases). Trimming left V 6 bases short and J 0 bases short, with 9 bases between. The CDR3 contains 13 residues. Germline loops: CDR1 MNHEY, CDR2 SVGAGI. CDR3 sequence reads: CASRDSGSYEQYF. The CDR3 nucleotides read TGTGCCAGCAGGGACTCTGGCTCCTACGAGCAGTACTTC.